This T cell receptor (beta chain) was documented in a study of CD8 T cells in ankylosing spondylitis. Whole-study findings and limits: As for the disease-linked clones, they showed a CD8+ phenotype and occurred at relatively low frequencies in peripheral blood. The study identified a TCR beta motif of seven or eight highly homologous variants that appeared characteristic of ankylosing spondylitis blood. Reportedly, matched ankylosing spondylitis synovial fluid was significantly enriched for disease-linked clones. Reactive arthritis synovial fluid and blood were previously reported to contain some motif variants.

For this clonotype: Its antigen is not known.

From the 5' RACE reads, TCRdb called clonotypes with MiXCR, one entry per CDR3 protein. The sample has 300,000 to 400,000 distinct CDR3 sequences; roughly 20% are singletons. The germline V gene has CDR1 MNHNS and CDR2 SASEGT. V shed 3 bases and J shed 8 bases, with 16 bases lying between them. CDR3 length: 14 residues. The source of this sequence is a male donor with ankylosing spondylitis or in good health (not recorded which). The chain has TRBV6-1 and TRBJ1-2, with unresolved D. Sequenced material: blood, either unsorted or a sorted T cell fraction (not recorded which). This chain's CDR3 is CASSDGQEPGGYTF. The CDR3 DNA reads TGTGCCAGCAGTGACGGGCAGGAACCTGGGGGCTACACCTTC.